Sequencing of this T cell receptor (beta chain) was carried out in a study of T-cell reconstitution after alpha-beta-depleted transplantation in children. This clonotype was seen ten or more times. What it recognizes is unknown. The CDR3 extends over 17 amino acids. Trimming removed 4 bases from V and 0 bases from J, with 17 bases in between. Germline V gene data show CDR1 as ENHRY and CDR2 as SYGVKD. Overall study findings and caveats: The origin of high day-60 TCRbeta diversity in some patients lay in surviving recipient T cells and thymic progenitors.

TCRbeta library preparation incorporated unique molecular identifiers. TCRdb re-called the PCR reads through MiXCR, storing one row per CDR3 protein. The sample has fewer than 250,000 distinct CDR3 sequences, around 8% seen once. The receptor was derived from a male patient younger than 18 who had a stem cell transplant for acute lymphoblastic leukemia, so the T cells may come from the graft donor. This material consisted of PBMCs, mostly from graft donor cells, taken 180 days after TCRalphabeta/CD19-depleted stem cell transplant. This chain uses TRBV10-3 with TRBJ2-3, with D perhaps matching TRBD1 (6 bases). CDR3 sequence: CAISVQTGKWSTDTQYF. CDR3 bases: TGTGCCATCAGTGTCCAAACAGGGAAGTGGAGCACAGATACGCAGTATTTT.